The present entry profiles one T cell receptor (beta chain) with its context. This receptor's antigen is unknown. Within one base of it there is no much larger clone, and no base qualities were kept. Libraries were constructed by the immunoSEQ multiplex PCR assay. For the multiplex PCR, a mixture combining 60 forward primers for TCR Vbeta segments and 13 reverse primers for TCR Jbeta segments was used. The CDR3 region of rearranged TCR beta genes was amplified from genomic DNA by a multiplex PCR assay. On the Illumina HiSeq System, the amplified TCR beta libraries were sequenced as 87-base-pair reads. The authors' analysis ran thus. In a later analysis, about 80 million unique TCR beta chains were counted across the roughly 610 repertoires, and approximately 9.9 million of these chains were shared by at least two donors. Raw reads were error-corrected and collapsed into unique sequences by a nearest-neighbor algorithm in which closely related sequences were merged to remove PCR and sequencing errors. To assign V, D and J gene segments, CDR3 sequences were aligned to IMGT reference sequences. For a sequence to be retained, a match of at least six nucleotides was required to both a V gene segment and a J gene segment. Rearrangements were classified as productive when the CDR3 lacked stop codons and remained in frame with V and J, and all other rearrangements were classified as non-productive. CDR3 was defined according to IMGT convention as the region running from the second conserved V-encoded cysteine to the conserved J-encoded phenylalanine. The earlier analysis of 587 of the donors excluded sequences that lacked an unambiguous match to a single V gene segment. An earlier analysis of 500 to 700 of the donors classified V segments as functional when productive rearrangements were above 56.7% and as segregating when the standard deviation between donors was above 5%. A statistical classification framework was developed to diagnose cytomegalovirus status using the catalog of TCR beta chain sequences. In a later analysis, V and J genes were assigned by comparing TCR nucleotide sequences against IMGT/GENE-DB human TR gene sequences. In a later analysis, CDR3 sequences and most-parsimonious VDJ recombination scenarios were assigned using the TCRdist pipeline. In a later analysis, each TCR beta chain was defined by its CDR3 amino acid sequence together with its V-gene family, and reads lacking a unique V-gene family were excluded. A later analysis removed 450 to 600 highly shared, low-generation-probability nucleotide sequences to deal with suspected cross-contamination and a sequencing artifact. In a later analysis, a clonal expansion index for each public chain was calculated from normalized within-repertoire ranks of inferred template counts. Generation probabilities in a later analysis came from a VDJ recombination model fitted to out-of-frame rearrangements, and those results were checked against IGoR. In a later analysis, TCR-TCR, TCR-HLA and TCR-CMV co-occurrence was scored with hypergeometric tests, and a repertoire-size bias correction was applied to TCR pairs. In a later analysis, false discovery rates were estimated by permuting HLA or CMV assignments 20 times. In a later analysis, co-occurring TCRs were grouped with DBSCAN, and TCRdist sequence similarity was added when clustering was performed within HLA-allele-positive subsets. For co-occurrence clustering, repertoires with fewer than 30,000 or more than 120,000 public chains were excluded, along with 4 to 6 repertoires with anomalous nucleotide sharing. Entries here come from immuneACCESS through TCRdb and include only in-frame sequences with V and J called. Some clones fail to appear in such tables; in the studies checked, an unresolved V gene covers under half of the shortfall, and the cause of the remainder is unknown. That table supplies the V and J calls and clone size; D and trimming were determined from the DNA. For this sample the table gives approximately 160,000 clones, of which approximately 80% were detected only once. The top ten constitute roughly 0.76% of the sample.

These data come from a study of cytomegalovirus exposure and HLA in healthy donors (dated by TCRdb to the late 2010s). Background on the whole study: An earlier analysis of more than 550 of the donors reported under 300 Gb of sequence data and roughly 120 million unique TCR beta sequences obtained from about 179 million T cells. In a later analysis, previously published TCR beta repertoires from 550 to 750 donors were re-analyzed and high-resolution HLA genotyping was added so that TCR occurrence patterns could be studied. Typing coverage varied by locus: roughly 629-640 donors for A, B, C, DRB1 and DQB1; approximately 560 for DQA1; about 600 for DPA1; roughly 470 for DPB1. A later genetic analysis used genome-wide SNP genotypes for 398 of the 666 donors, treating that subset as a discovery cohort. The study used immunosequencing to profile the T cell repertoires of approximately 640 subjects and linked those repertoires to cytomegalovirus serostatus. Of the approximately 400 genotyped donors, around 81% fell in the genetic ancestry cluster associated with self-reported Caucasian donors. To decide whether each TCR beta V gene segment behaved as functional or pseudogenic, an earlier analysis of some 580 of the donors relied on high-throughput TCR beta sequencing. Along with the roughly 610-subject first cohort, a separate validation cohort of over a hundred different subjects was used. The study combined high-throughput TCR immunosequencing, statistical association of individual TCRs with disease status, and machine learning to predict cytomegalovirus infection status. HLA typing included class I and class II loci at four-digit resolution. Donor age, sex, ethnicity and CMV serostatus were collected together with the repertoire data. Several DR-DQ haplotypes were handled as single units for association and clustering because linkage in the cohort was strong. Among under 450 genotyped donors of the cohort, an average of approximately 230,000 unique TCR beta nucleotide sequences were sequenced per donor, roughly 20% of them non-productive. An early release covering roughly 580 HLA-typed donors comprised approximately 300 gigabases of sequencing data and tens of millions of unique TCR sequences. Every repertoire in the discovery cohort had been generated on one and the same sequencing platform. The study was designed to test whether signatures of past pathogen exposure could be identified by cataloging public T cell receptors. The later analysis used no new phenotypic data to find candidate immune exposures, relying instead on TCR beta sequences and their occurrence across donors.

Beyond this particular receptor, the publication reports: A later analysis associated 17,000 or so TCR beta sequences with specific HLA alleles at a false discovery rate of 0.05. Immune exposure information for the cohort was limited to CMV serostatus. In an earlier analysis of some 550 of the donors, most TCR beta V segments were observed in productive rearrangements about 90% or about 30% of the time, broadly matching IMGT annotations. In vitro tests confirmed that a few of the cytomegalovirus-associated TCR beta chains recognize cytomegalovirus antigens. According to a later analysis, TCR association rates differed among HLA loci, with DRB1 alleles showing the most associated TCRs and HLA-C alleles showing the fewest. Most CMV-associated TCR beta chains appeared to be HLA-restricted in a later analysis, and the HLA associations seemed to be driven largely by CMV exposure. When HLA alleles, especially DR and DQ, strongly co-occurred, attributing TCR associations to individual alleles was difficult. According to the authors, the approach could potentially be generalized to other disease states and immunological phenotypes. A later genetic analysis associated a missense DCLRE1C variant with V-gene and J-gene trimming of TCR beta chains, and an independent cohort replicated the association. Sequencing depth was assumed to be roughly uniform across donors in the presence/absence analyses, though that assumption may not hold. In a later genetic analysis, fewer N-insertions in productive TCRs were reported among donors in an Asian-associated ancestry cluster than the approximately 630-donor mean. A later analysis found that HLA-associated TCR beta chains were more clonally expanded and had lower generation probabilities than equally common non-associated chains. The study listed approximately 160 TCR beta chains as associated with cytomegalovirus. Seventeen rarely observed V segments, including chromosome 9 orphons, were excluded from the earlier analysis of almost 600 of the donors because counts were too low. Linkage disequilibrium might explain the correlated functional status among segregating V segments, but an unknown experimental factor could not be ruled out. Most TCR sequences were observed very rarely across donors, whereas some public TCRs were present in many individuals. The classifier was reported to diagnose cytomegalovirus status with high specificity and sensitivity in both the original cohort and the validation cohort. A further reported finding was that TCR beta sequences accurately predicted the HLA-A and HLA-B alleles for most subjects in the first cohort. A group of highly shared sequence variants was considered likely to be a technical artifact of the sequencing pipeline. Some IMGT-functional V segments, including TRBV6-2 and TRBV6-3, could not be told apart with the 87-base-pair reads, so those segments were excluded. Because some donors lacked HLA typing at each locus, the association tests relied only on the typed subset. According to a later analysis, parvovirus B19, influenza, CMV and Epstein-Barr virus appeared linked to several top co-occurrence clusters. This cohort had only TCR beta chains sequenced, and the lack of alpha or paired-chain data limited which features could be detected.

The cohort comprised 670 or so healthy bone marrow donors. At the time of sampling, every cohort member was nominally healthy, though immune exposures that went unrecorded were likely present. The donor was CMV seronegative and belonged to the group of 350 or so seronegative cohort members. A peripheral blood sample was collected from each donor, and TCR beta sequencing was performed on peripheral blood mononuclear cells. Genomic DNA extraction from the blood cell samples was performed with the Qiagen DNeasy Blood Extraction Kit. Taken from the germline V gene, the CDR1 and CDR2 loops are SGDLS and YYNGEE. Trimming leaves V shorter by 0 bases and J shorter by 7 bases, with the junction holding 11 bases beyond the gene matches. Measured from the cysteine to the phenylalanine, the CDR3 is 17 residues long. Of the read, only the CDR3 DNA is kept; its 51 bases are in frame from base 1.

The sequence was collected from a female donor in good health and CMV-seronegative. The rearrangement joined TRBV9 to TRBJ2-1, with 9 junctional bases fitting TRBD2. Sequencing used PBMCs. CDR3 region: CASSVATGRLAGNEQFF. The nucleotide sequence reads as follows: TGTGCCAGCAGCGTAGCTACGGGTCGGCTAGCGGGGAATGAGCAGTTCTTC.